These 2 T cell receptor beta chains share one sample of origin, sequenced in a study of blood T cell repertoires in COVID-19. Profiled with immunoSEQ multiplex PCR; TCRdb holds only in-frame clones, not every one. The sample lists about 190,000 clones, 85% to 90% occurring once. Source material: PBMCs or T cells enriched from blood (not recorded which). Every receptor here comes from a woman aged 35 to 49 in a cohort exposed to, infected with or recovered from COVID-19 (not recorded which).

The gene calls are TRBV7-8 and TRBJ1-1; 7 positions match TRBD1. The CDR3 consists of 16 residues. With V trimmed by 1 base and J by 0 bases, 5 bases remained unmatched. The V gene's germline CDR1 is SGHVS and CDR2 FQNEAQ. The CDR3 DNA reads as TGTGCCAGCAGCTTAGAGGCAGGGGGTTTGAACACTGAAGCTTTCTTT. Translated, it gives CASSLEAGGLNTEAFF.

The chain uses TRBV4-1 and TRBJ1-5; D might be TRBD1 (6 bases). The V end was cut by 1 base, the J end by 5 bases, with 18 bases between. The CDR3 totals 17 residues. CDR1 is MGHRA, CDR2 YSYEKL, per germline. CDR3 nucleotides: TGCGCCAGCAGCCAAGGATTCGAGGGGGTCGTTTATCAGCCCCAGCATTTT. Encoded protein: CASSQGFEGVVYQPQHF.